What follows are 12 T cell receptor beta chains derived from one specimen sequenced in a study of blood T cell repertoires in COVID-19. Produced via immunoSEQ multiplex PCR; TCRdb's table is partial and in-frame only. The sample includes 150,000 or so clones, approximately 85% seen only once; the top ten take 8%. Sequences were obtained from peripheral blood. These receptor sequences come from a woman in her fifties or sixties with COVID-19, enrolled during active disease.

This sequence joins TRBV5-4 and TRBJ2-7; 9 bases are a match to TRBD1. V was clipped by 4 bases and J by 3 bases; unmatched bases: 8. Germline V gives CDR1 SGHNT, CDR2 YYREEE (reference sequence). CDR3 length equals 15 residues. The CDR3 region has the DNA TGTGCCAGCAGCCCACGGGGGACAGGGTTCTACGAGCAGTACTTC. Amino acids: CASSPRGTGFYEQYF. The variable domain in full, with the rest retrieved from reference TRBV5-4 and TRBJ2-7, is ETGVTQSPTHLIKTRGQQVTLRCSSQSGHNTVSWYQQALGQGPQFIFQYYREEENGRGNFPPRFSGLQFPNYSSELNVNALELDDSALYLCASSPRGTGFYEQYFGPGTRLTVT.

The rearrangement links TRBV7-3 to TRBJ2-1; 11 bases align to TRBD2. CDR1 and CDR2 (germline): SGHTA, FQGTGA. The ends lost 5 bases at V and 3 bases at J; junction bases unmatched: 3. The CDR3 runs to 15 residues. The DNA of the CDR3 is TGTGCCAGCAGCATAGCGGGGGGGCTCTACAATGAGCAGTTCTTC. Its translation is CASSIAGGLYNEQFF.

V is TRBV6-1 and J is TRBJ1-2, with unresolved D. V gave up 2 bases and J gave up 3 bases, with 4 bases separating them. The CDR3 loop spans 12 amino acids. The germline CDR1 and CDR2 sequences are MNHNS and SASEGT. The CDR3 DNA follows: TGTGCCAGCAGTGAACCTTACTATGGCTACACCTTC. Its protein is CASSEPYYGYTF.

The V and J genes are TRBV19 and TRBJ2-3; 7 nucleotides agree with TRBD2. V was clipped by 5 bases and J by 0 bases; unmatched bases: 8. The V gene's germline CDR1 is LNHDA and CDR2 SQIVND (reference sequence). CDR3 length: 16 amino acids. This CDR3 is CASSLPSGASTDTQYF. In nucleotides, the CDR3 is TGTGCCAGTAGTTTACCCAGCGGGGCTAGCACAGATACGCAGTATTTT.

CDR3 sequence (DNA): TGTGCCAGCAGCTCGACAGGGACTGGAAACACCATATATTTT. This translates into CASSSTGTGNTIYF. The chain combines TRBV7-3 with TRBJ1-3, with 7 bases that match TRBD1. Germline CDR1 reads SGHTA; CDR2 reads FQGTGA. V dropped 4 bases and J dropped 2; count of bases not matched to a gene: 2. The CDR3 totals 14 residues.

The genes are TRBV2 and TRBJ2-2; D may be TRBD2 (6 bases). Trimming removed 6 bases from V and 3 bases from J, with 14 bases in between. Germline loops: CDR1 SNHLY, CDR2 FYNNEI. This CDR3 spans 15 amino acids. The CDR3: CASRLYTGDTGELFF. CDR3 DNA sequence: TGTGCCAGCAGGTTATACACGGGAGACACCGGGGAGCTGTTTTTT.

This clone appeared a single time. The V gene is TRBV5-1, the J gene TRBJ2-3, with TRBD1 identical over 11 bases. Germline assignment: CDR1 SGHRS and CDR2 YFSETQ. This CDR3 spans 14 amino acids. J lost 3 bases, V lost 3 bases, and 0 bases had no gene match. The CDR3 here is CASSWDRGTDTQYF. The CDR3 DNA follows: TGCGCCAGCAGCTGGGACAGGGGGACAGATACGCAGTATTTT.

The J gene is TRBJ1-1, the V gene TRBV19; D is perhaps TRBD1 (6 bases). Germline V gene sequence: CDR1 LNHDA, CDR2 SQIVND (reference sequence). CDR3 size: 14 residues. V lost 3 bases and J lost 4, with 12 bases in between. The CDR3 loop is CASSIGGLGTEAFF. The CDR3 DNA reads TGTGCCAGTAGTATCGGGGGGCTCGGCACTGAAGCTTTCTTT.

This clone has a handful of counts. The chain employs TRBV19 and TRBJ2-1, with D maybe TRBD2 (6 bases). From germline, CDR1 is LNHDA and CDR2 SQIVND (reference sequence). V was shortened by 1 base and J by 12 bases, with 19 bases between the two germline ends. The length of the CDR3 is 15 residues. Here the CDR3 DNA reads TGTGCCAGTAGTATAGGCGTAGGAGGGTATCCCGGGCAGTTCTTC. Translation gives CASSIGVGGYPGQFF.

In this sample, this clone turned up a few times. This chain connects TRBV11-2 to TRBJ2-7; perhaps TRBD1 as D (6 bases). Germline CDR1 SGHAT, CDR2 FQNNGV. Trimming removed 1 base from V and 0 bases from J, with 10 bases in between. The CDR3 is 15 amino acids. The CDR3 DNA sequence: TGTGCCAGCAGCTTAGGACAGGTGAACTCCTACGAGCAGTACTTC. This gives the protein CASSLGQVNSYEQYF.

The CDR3 DNA reads TGTGCCAGCAGCCAACAAGCGGGGTCATACAATGAGCAGTTCTTC. Its translation is CASSQQAGSYNEQFF. The chain recombines TRBV3-1 (or the pseudogene TRBV3-2) with TRBJ2-1, with TRBD2 identical over 7 bases. CDR1 is LGHDT and CDR2 is YNNKEL in the germline V gene (reference sequence). The length of the CDR3 is 15 residues. Unmatched junction bases numbered 5, after V lost 2 bases and J lost 4 bases.

The chain links TRBV3-1 (or the pseudogene TRBV3-2) to TRBJ1-1; D is possibly TRBD1 (6 bases). The CDR3 has 18 amino acids. V was clipped by 0 bases and J by 3 bases, with 20 bases between them. Germline lookup yields CDR1 LGHDT and CDR2 YNNKEL (reference sequence). CDR3 region: CASSQDPLPTGGDTEAFF. CDR3 sequence (DNA): TGTGCCAGCAGCCAAGATCCCCTCCCGACAGGTGGGGACACTGAAGCTTTCTTT.